The T cell receptor beta chain under discussion was sequenced for a study of T cells in Graves' hyperthyroidism and ophthalmopathy. Broader study findings: Most thyroid clonotypes that were expanded above 0.001 also turned up in blood.

About this clonotype itself: Antigen specificity is unknown.

What was amplified from RNA transcripts were TCR beta CDR3 regions. HTBI primers were the set used in a first-round RT-PCR of the TCR CDR3. TCRdb recomputed calls from the multiplex PCR reads with MiXCR, one row per CDR3 protein. The sample has more than 300,000 distinct CDR3 sequences; 15% to 20% are singletons. The blood was taken when hyperthyroidism was first diagnosed, before any ophthalmopathy symptoms showed up. Sequencing input: blood. The receptor's source is a woman in her thirties with Graves' hyperthyroidism that later progressed to Graves' ophthalmopathy.

The CDR3 DNA follows: TGTGCCAGCAGTGAGGGGGAAGAAGCTTTCTTT. Translation gives CASSEGEEAFF. V gene TRBV2 combines with J gene TRBJ1-1; D is perhaps TRBD1 (5 bases). The CDR3 spans 11 residues. CDR1 and CDR2 (germline): SNHLY, FYNNEI. With 3 bases removed from V and 8 bases from J, the gap between germline ends came to 7 bases.